The 8 T cell receptor beta chains in this list originate from one sample, sequenced in a study of blood T cell repertoires in COVID-19. TCRdb's copy holds only in-frame clones and misses some; the assay was immunoSEQ multiplex PCR. This table has 280,000 or so clones, 65% to 90% appearing once. The sequenced sample was peripheral blood. These TCRs come from a human donor in a cohort sampled during active COVID-19.

The V call is TRBV7-2, the J call TRBJ2-1; TRBD2 might be the D (5 bases). V dropped 1 base and J dropped 8 bases, with 15 bases sitting between them. CDR1 SGHTA and CDR2 FQGNSA come from the germline V gene. The CDR3 sequence is 15 residues long. Here the CDR3 DNA reads TGTGCCAGCAGCTTAGGGCGGACTGCTAGGGATGAGCAGTTCTTC. Protein: CASSLGRTARDEQFF.

As for this clone: At the DNA level, this CDR3 is encoded by other sequences in the same sample as well. This chain links TRBV5-1 with TRBJ2-1, with 7 bases aligning to TRBD2. Germline V gene sequence: CDR1 SGHRS, CDR2 YFSETQ. The CDR3 spans 15 residues. Trimming took 2 bases from V and 0 from J; bases not matched to a gene: 2. The CDR3 DNA sequence: TGCGCCAGCAGCTTTGGCGGGAGCTCCTACAATGAGCAGTTCTTC. Translation: CASSFGGSSYNEQFF.

The rearrangement links TRBV25-1 to TRBJ1-2; D unclear. The length of the CDR3 is 12 residues. Trimming took 6 bases from V and 7 from J, leaving 12 bases between them. The germline V gene has CDR1 MGHDK and CDR2 SYGVNS. The CDR3 reads CASSTPGGGYTF. DNA of the CDR3: TGTGCCAGCAGCACCCCCGGTGGTGGCTACACCTTC.

The chain couples TRBV6-6 to TRBJ1-1; perhaps TRBD1 as D (6 bases). CDR1 is MNHNY and CDR2 is SVGAGI in the germline V gene (reference sequence). The CDR3 is made up of 16 amino acids. V lost 2 bases, J lost 0 bases, and 13 bases lay in between. The chain's CDR3 is CASSYGGGPLNTEAFF. Here the CDR3 DNA reads TGTGCCAGCAGTTACGGGGGGGGCCCGTTGAACACTGAAGCTTTCTTT.

The chain combines TRBV18 with TRBJ1-2; no clear D. The germline V and J ends were trimmed by 0 bases and 7 bases, with 21 bases remaining between them. The V gene's germline CDR1 is KGHSH and CDR2 LQKENI. The CDR3 extends over 17 amino acids. The CDR3 DNA reads as TGTGCCAGCTCACCACCGGGCCGCCTTTCTGACGGTCGTGGCTACACCTTC. Its protein is CASSPPGRLSDGRGYTF.

The V gene is TRBV6-5, the J gene TRBJ1-2, with TRBD1 matching over 9 bases. V was pared by 5 bases and J by 5 bases, with 9 bases of the junction left unmatched. Looked up from germline, CDR1 is MNHEY and CDR2 is SVGAGI. The CDR3 extends over 15 amino acids. As DNA, the CDR3 is TGTGCCAGCAGTAGAACAGGGGGCGCGTCATATGGCTACACCTTC. Translated: CASSRTGGASYGYTF.

The V gene is TRBV4-1, the J gene TRBJ2-7, with 9 bases aligning to TRBD2. CDR3 length equals 15 residues. Losses at the gene ends were 5 bases for V and 7 bases for J; bases not matched to a gene: 12. Germline lookup yields CDR1 MGHRA and CDR2 YSYEKL. The CDR3 DNA reads as TGCGCCAGCAGCATCCGGCCTAGCGGGACTCGTGAGCAGTACTTC. Its protein product is CASSIRPSGTREQYF.

The chain recombines TRBV10-2 with TRBJ2-1; D is possibly TRBD1 (5 bases). Germline-derived CDR1 and CDR2 are WSHSY and SAAADI. This CDR3 contains 15 residues. The germline V and J ends were trimmed by 6 bases and 3 bases, with 15 bases remaining between them. In nucleotides, the CDR3 is TGCGCCAGCAGACAGGACAACCTCCTCTACAATGAGCAGTTCTTC. Its protein is CASRQDNLLYNEQFF.